The T cell receptor (beta chain) described here comes from a study of graft-versus-host responses after intestinal transplantation. About the study: Transplants given to recipients were multivisceral, liver-intestinal, or isolated intestinal. All recipients got anti-thymocyte globulin induction, then tacrolimus and steroids for approximately 3 years.

Clones were read by immunoSEQ multiplex PCR, and TCRdb kept only the in-frame ones, dropping some. Of some 100,000 clones in the sample, about 89% were seen once. Study observations and caveats: Recipient marrow held GvH clones, some first seen in ileum or blood.

On this clone: What it binds is unknown.

There are 15 residues in the CDR3. J lost 7 bases, V lost 0 bases, and 9 bases had no gene match. The germline CDR1 and CDR2 sequences are SGDLS and YYNGEE. The V call is TRBV9, the J call TRBJ2-7; 8 bases are shared with TRBD1. Sequenced material: unstimulated CD8+ T cells sorted from spleen or lymph node cells, taken before intestinal transplant. This TCR was recovered from a human donor who received an intestinal transplant. CDR3 in DNA: TGTGCCAGCAGCGTAGGGCAGGGGGCGTCAAAAGAGCAGTACTTC. Translating it yields CASSVGQGASKEQYF.